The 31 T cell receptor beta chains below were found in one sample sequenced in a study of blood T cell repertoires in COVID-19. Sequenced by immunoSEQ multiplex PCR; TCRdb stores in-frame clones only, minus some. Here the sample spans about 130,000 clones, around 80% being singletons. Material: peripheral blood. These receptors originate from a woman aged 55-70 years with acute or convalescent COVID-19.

For the CDR3, the DNA is TGCGCCAGCAGTTTGACGGGAAATGGTGAAGCTTTCTTT. It specifies CASSLTGNGEAFF. The chain combines TRBV10-1 with TRBJ1-1; no definite D call. This CDR3 region has 13 residues. Trimming took off 5 bases at V and 7 bases at J, with 14 bases between the two ends. Germline V CDR1 and CDR2: WNHNN, SYGVQD (reference sequence).

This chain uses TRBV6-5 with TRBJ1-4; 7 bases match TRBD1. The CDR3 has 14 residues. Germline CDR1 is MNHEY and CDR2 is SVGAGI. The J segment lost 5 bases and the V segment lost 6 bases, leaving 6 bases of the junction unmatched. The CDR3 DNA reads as TGTGCCAGCAGACACAGGGGTCAAAATGAAAAACTGTTTTTT. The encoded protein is CASRHRGQNEKLFF.

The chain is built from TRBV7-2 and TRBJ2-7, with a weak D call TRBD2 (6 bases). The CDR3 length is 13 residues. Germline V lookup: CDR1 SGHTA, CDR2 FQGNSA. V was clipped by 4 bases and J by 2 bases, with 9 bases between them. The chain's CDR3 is CASSSPGAYEQYF. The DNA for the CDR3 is TGTGCCAGCAGCTCCCCGGGGGCCTACGAGCAGTACTTC.

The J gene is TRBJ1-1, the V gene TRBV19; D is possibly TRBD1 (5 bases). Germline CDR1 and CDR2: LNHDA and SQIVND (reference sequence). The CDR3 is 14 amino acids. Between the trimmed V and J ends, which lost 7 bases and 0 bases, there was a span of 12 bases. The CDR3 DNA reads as TGTGCCAGTACTCGCGGGGCGATGAACACTGAAGCTTTCTTT. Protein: CASTRGAMNTEAFF.

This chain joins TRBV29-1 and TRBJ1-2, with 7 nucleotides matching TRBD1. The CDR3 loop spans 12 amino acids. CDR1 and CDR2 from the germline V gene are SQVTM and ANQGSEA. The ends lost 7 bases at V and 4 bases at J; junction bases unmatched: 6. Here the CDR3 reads CSAAGDSYGYTF. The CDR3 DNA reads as TGCAGCGCTGCCGGGGACAGCTATGGCTACACCTTC.

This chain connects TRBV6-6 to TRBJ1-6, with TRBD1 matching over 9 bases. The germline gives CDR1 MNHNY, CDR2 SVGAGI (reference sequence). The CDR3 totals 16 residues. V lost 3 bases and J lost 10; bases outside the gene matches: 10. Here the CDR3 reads CASSYPTGGTGSPLHF. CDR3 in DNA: TGTGCCAGCAGTTATCCGACAGGGGGGACAGGCTCACCCCTCCACTTT.

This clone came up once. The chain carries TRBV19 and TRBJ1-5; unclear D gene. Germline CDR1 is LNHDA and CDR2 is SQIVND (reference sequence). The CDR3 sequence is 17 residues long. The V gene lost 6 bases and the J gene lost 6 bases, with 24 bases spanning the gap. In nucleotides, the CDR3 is TGTGCCAGTAGGGCTACTCGGGTTTTGAGTAGCGGTCAGCCCCAGCATTTT. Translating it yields CASRATRVLSSGQPQHF. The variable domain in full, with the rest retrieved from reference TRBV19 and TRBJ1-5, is DGGITQSPKYLFRKEGQNVTLSCEQNLNHDAMYWYRQDPGQGLRLIYYSQIVNDFQKGDIAEGYSVSREKKESFPLTVTSAQKNPTAFYLCASRATRVLSSGQPQHFGDGTRLSIL.

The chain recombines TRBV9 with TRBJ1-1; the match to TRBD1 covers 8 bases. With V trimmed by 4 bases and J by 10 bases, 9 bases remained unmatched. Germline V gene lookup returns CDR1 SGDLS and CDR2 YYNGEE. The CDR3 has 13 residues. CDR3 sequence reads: CASSKQGAWGAFF. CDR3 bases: TGTGCCAGCAGCAAGCAGGGGGCCTGGGGAGCTTTCTTT.

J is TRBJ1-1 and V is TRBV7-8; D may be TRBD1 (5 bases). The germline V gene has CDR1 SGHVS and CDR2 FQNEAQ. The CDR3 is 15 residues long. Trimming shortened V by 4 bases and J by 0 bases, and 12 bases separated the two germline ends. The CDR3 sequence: CASSSPETVNTEAFF. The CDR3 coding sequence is TGTGCCAGCAGCTCGCCCGAGACAGTGAACACTGAAGCTTTCTTT.

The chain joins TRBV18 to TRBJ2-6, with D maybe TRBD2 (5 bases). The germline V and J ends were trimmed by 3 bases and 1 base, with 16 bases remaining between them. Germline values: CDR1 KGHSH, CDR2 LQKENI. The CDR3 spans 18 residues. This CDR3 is CASSPRLMRESGANVLTF. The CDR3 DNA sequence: TGTGCCAGCTCACCCCGTCTTATGAGGGAGTCTGGGGCCAACGTCCTGACTTTC.

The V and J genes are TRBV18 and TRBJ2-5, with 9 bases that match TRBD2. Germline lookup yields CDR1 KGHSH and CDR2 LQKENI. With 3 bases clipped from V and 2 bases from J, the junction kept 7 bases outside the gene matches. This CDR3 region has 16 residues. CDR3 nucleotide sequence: TGTGCCAGCTCACCTTTCTCTAGCGGGGTTCAAGAGACCCAGTACTTC. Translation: CASSPFSSGVQETQYF. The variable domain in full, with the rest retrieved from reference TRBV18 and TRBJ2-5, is NAGVMQNPRHLVRRRGQEARLRCSPMKGHSHVYWYRQLPEEGLKFMVYLQKENIIDESGMPKERFSAEFPKEGPSILRIQQVVRGDSAAYFCASSPFSSGVQETQYFGPGTRLLVL.

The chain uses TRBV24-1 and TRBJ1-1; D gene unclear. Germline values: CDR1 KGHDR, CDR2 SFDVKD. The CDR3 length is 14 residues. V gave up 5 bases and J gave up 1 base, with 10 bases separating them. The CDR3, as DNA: TGTGCCACCAGTGGCGGACTCGGGAACACTGAAGCTTTCTTT. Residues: CATSGGLGNTEAFF.

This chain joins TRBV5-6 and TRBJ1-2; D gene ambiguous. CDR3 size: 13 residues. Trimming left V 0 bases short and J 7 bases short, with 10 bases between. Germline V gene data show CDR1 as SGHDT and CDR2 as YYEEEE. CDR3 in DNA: TGTGCCAGCAGCTTGGGGGGAGTCCGTGGCTACACCTTC. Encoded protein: CASSLGGVRGYTF. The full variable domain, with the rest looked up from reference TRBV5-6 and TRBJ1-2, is DAGVTQSPTHLIKTRGQQVTLRCSPKSGHDTVSWYQQALGQGPQFIFQYYEEEERQRGNFPDRFSGHQFPNYSSELNVNALLLGDSALYLCASSLGGVRGYTFGSGTRLTVV.

Here the CDR3 reads CASQDGGNTIYF. The CDR3 DNA sequence: TGTGCCAGCCAGGACGGGGGTAACACCATATATTTT. The chain uses TRBV28 and TRBJ1-3, with a possible D match to TRBD1 (5 bases). The V end lost 8 bases, the J end lost 7 bases, and 12 bases lay between the germline ends. This CDR3 is built from 12 residues. CDR1 is MDHEN, CDR2 SYDVKM, per germline.

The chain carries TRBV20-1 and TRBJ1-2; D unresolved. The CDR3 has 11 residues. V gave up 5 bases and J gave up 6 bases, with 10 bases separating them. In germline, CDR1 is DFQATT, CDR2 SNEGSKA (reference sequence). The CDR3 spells CSAPSSDGYTF. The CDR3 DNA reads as TGCAGTGCTCCGTCCTCAGATGGCTACACCTTC.

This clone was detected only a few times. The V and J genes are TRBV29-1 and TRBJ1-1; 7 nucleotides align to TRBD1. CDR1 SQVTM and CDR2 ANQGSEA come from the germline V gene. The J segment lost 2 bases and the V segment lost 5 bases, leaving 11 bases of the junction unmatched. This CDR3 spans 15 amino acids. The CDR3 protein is CSVKPGQTINTEAFF. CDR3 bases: TGCAGCGTTAAGCCGGGACAGACAATAAACACTGAAGCTTTCTTT.

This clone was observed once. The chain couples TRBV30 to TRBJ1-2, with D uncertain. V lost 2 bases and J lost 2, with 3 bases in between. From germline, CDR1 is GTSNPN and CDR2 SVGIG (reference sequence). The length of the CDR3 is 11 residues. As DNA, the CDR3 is TGTGCCTGGAGTCAGAACTATGGCTACACCTTC. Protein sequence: CAWSQNYGYTF. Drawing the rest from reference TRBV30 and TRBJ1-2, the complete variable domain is SQTIHQWPATLVQPVGSPLSLECTVEGTSNPNLYWYRQAAGRGLQLLFYSVGIGQISSEVPQNLSASRPQDRQFILSSKKLLLSDSGFYLCAWSQNYGYTFGSGTRLTVV.

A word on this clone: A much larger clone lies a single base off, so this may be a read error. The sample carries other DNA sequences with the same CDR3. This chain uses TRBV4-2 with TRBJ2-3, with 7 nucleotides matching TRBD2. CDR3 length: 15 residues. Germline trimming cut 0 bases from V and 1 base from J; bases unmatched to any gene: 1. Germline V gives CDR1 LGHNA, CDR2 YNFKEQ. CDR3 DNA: TGTGCCAGCAGCCAAGATGGGGGGGGCACAGATACGCAGTATTTT. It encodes CASSQDGGGTDTQYF.

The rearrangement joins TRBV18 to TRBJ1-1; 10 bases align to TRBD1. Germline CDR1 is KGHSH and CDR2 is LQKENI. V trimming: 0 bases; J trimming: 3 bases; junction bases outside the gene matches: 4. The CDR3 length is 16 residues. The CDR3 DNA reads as TGTGCCAGCTCACCACCACGAGGACAGGGGGACACTGAAGCTTTCTTT. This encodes CASSPPRGQGDTEAFF.

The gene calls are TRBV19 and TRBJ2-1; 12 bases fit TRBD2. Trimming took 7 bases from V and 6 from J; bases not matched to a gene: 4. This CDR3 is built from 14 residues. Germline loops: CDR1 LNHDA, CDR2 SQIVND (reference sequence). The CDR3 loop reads CASTLAGGRNEQFF. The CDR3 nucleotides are TGTGCCAGTACTCTAGCGGGGGGGCGCAATGAGCAGTTCTTC.

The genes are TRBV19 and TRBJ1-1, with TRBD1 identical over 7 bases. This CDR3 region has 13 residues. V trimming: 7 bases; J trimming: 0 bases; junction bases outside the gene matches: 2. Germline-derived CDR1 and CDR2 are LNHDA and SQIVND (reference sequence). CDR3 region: CASNRGMNTEAFF. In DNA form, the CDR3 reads TGTGCCAGTAACAGGGGTATGAACACTGAAGCTTTCTTT.

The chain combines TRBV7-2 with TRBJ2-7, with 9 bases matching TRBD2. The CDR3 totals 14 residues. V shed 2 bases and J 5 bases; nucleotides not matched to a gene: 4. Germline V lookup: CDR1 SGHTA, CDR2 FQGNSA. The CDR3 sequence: CASSLQAGGNEQYF. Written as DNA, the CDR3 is TGTGCCAGCAGCTTACAAGCGGGGGGAAACGAGCAGTACTTC.

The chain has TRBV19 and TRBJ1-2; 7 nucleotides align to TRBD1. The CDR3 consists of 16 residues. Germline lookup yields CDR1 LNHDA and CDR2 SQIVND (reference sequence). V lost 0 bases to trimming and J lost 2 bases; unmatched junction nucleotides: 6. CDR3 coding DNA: TGTGCCAGTAGTATAGATTCGACAGGGTCCAACTATGGCTACACCTTC. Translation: CASSIDSTGSNYGYTF.

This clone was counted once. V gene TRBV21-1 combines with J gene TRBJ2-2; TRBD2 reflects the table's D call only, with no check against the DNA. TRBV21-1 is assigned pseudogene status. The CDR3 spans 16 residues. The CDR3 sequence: CASSPLGPPGTGELFF. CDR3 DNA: TGTGCCAGCAGCCCCCTGGGCCCTCCGGGGACCGGGGAGCTGTTTTTT.

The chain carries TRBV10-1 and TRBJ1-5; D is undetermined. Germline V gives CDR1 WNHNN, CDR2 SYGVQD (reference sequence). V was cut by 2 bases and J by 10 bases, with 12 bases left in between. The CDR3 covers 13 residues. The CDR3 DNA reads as TGCGCCAGCAGTGAGGGAGGCACCGGACCCCAGCATTTT. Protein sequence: CASSEGGTGPQHF.

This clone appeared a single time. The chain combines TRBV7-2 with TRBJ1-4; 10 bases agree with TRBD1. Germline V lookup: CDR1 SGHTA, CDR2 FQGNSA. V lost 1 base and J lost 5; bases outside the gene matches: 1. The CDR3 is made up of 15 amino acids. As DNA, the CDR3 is TGTGCCAGCAGCTTAGGGGGACAGGGGAATGAAAAACTGTTTTTT. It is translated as CASSLGGQGNEKLFF.

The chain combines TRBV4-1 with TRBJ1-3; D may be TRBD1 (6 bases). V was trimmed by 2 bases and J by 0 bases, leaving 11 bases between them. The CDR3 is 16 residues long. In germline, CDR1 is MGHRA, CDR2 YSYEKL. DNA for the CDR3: TGCGCCAGCAGCCAACGTGGACAGTCCTCTGGAAACACCATATATTTT. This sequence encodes CASSQRGQSSGNTIYF.

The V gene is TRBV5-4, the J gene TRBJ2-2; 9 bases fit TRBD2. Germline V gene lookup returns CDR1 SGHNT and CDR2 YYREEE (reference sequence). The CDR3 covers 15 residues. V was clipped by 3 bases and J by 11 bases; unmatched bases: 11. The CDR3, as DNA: TGTGCCAGCAGCTCTGCGGGGGGGCTGGTCGGTGAGCTGTTTTTT. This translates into CASSSAGGLVGELFF.

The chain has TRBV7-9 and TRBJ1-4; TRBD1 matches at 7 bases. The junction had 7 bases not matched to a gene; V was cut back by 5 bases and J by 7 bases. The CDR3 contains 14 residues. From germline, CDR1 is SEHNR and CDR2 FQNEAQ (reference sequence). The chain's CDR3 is CASSQTGLSEKLFF. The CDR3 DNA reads TGTGCCAGCAGCCAGACAGGGTTGAGTGAAAAACTGTTTTTT.

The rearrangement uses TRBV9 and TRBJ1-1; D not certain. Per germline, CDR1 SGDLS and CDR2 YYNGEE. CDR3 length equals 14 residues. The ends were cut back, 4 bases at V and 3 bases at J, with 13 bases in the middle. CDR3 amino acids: CASSPPGGYTEAFF. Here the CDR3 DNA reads TGTGCCAGCAGCCCCCCAGGTGGGTACACTGAAGCTTTCTTT.

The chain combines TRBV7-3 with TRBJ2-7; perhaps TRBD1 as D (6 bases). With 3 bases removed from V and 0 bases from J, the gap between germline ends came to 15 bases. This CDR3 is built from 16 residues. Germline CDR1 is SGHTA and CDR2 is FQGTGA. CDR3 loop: CASSLDSSHSSYEQYV. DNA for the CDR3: TGTGCCAGCAGCTTGGACAGCAGTCATAGCTCCTACGAGCAGTACGTC.